The next 28 T cell receptor beta chains were all read from a single sample in a study of CD8+ T cells in alopecia areata. Treatment here: oral pan-JAK inhibitor, 5-10 mg twice daily. Sequencing templates came from extracted RNA that was reverse transcribed into cDNA. The table came from immunoSEQ multiplex PCR; TCRdb's copy has only in-frame clones and leaves some out. The sample comprises 250,000 to 350,000 clones, approximately 60% of which are singletons, and about 0.93% rests with the top ten. The sequencing here drew on CD4+ T cells sorted from blood, taken between weeks 51 and 54, from a patient treated with tofacitinib. The receptors originated from a human donor with alopecia areata.

The chain is built from TRBV6-5 and TRBJ2-1; D gene ambiguous. Trimming shortened V by 6 bases and J by 3 bases, and 3 bases separated the two germline ends. Germline-derived CDR1 and CDR2 are MNHEY and SVGAGI. The CDR3 covers 11 residues. The CDR3 loop reads CASRDYNEQFF. The CDR3 bases are TGTGCCAGCAGGGACTACAATGAGCAGTTCTTC.

This clone was detected only a few times. V usage is TRBV4-3 and J usage is TRBJ2-3, with TRBD2 identical over 7 bases. The germline CDR1 and CDR2 sequences are LGHNA and YSLEER. CDR3 length equals 14 residues. V was pared by 2 bases and J by 3 bases, with 2 bases of the junction left unmatched. CDR3 nucleotide sequence: TGCGCCAGCAGCCAACTGGGGGGGACAGATACGCAGTATTTT. It encodes CASSQLGGTDTQYF.

The chain uses TRBV21-1 and TRBJ2-7; the D call TRBD1 from the table was never checked on the DNA. TRBV21-1 is marked as a pseudogene. The CDR3 length is 13 residues. CDR3: CASSKGRSYEQYF. The CDR3 DNA reads TGTGCCAGCAGCAAGGGCCGATCCTACGAGCAGTACTTC.

Concerning this clone itself: The same CDR3 also results from other DNA sequences found in this sample. The chain combines TRBV29-1 with TRBJ1-2; D not certain. The V and J ends lost 5 bases and 6 bases respectively, with 10 bases between them. This CDR3 spans 11 amino acids. The germline V gene encodes CDR1 SQVTM and CDR2 ANQGSEA. CDR3 sequence: CSVLGQDGYTF. In nucleotides, the CDR3 is TGCAGCGTTCTCGGGCAGGATGGCTACACCTTC.

The chain recombines TRBV19 with TRBJ2-3, with 8 nucleotides matching TRBD1. Germline V gene lookup returns CDR1 LNHDA and CDR2 SQIVND (reference sequence). The trim removed 1 base at V and 6 bases at J, leaving 0 bases unmatched. CDR3 length equals 13 residues. The DNA for the CDR3 is TGTGCCAGTAGTATAGCAGGGGGCGATACGCAGTATTTT. This gives the protein CASSIAGGDTQYF.

The chain carries TRBV29-1 and TRBJ2-1; D might be TRBD1 (6 bases). The CDR3 consists of 13 residues. V dropped 8 bases and J dropped 3 bases, with 14 bases sitting between them. Looked up from germline, CDR1 is SQVTM and CDR2 is ANQGSEA. The CDR3, as DNA: TGCAGCATCCGACGAGGGGGCTACAATGAGCAGTTCTTC. Amino acids: CSIRRGGYNEQFF.

As for this clone: Other DNA sequences in the sample encode the same CDR3. The J gene is TRBJ2-5, the V gene TRBV18; D call uncertain. The CDR3 sequence is 13 residues long. Germline V lookup: CDR1 KGHSH, CDR2 LQKENI. Trimming shortened V by 0 bases and J by 2 bases, and 4 bases separated the two germline ends. CDR3 loop: CASSPPSQETQYF. The CDR3 bases are TGTGCCAGCTCACCACCGAGTCAAGAGACCCAGTACTTC.

The J gene is TRBJ1-5, the V gene TRBV2; tentatively, D is TRBD1 (5 bases). CDR3 length equals 13 residues. The germline V and J ends were trimmed by 9 bases and 4 bases, with 13 bases remaining between them. Germline V gene sequence: CDR1 SNHLY, CDR2 FYNNEI. CDR3 in amino acids: CASQRGWNQPQHF. For the CDR3, the DNA is TGTGCCAGTCAGAGGGGTTGGAATCAGCCCCAGCATTTT.

The gene calls are TRBV25-1 and TRBJ2-5; D gene unclear. V dropped 6 bases and J dropped 5 bases, with 13 bases sitting between them. CDR1 MGHDK and CDR2 SYGVNS come from the germline V gene. The CDR3 sequence is 13 residues long. Written as DNA, the CDR3 is TGTGCCAGCAGGAAGTGGGGTACGGAGACCCAGTACTTC. As protein: CASRKWGTETQYF.

This clone came up a few times. The V call is TRBV14, the J call TRBJ2-1; D is possibly TRBD2 (6 bases). Germline assignment: CDR1 SGHDN and CDR2 FVKESK. Trimming pared 1 base from V and 5 bases from J, leaving 15 bases between. The CDR3 consists of 16 residues. CDR3: CASSQVRRLANNEQFF. As DNA, the CDR3 is TGTGCCAGCAGCCAAGTTCGTCGGCTAGCGAACAATGAGCAGTTCTTC.

This chain links TRBV30 with TRBJ1-3, with D unclear. V lost 7 bases, J lost 0 bases, and 16 bases lay in between. The CDR3 is 15 amino acids. Germline V gene sequence: CDR1 GTSNPN, CDR2 SVGIG (reference sequence). The CDR3 nucleotides are TGTGCCTCCCATACTTCCGCGGCCTCTGGAAACACCATATATTTT. Translation: CASHTSAASGNTIYF.

This clone was seen only a few times. The chain has TRBV2 and TRBJ1-6, with D possibly being TRBD1 (5 bases). The V end was cut by 5 bases, the J end by 0 bases, with 14 bases between. The CDR3 loop spans 17 amino acids. Per germline, CDR1 SNHLY and CDR2 FYNNEI. CDR3 loop: CASSMRDSGSYNSPLHF. The CDR3 coding sequence is TGTGCCAGCAGTATGCGGGACTCGGGCTCCTATAATTCACCCCTCCACTTT.

The CDR3 nucleotides read TGCAGCGTTGAACAGGACAGGGGAACCGGGGAGCTGTTTTTT. As protein: CSVEQDRGTGELFF. The J gene is TRBJ2-2, the V gene TRBV29-1; 9 bases agree with TRBD1. This CDR3 comprises 14 residues. Trimming took 2 bases from V and 5 from J; bases not matched to a gene: 3. CDR1 is SQVTM and CDR2 is ANQGSEA in the germline V gene.

This chain links TRBV6-6 with TRBJ1-3; possible D gene TRBD1, 6 bases. The CDR3 sequence is 14 residues long. The germline gives CDR1 MNHNY, CDR2 SVGAGI (reference sequence). V lost 10 bases, J lost 2 bases, and 15 bases lay in between. CDR3 nucleotide sequence: TGTGCCATCAATCCAGGGACAACTGGAAACACCATATATTTT. Its protein product is CAINPGTTGNTIYF.

The sample holds one count of this clone. The chain uses TRBV5-1 and TRBJ2-6; D unresolved. Germline CDR1 SGHRS, CDR2 YFSETQ. This CDR3 region has 18 residues. V was pared by 3 bases and J by 0 bases, with 16 bases between. The CDR3 nucleotides read TGCGCCAGCAGCTCGTTTGGCTTCGAGAGCTCTGGGGCCAACGTCCTGACTTTC. Encoded protein: CASSSFGFESSGANVLTF.

This clone was found a few times. The chain combines TRBV7-2 with TRBJ1-6; 7 nucleotides line up with TRBD1. V was pared by 7 bases and J by 4 bases, with 1 base of the junction left unmatched. Per germline, CDR1 SGHTA and CDR2 FQGNSA. This CDR3 has 13 amino acids. The CDR3 loop reads CASTTGYNSPLHF. CDR3 nucleotides: TGTGCCAGCACGACAGGGTATAATTCACCCCTCCACTTT.

This chain uses TRBV7-8 with TRBJ1-2; TRBD1 might be the D (6 bases). The CDR3 has 14 residues. CDR1 is SGHVS, CDR2 FQNEAQ, per germline. Trimming left V 1 base short and J 4 bases short, with 10 bases between. The CDR3 loop is CASSLELGGYGYTF. CDR3 DNA: TGTGCCAGCAGCTTAGAATTAGGGGGCTATGGCTACACCTTC. The entire variable domain, with the rest obtained from reference TRBV7-8 and TRBJ1-2, is as follows: GAGVSQSPRYKVAKRGQDVALRCDPISGHVSLFWYQQALGQGPEFLTYFQNEAQLDKSGLPSDRFFAERPEGSVSTLKIQRTQQEDSAVYLCASSLELGGYGYTFGSGTRLTVV.

This sequence joins TRBV29-1 and TRBJ1-2, with D unresolved. CDR1 SQVTM and CDR2 ANQGSEA come from the germline V gene. There are 15 residues in the CDR3. The V end was cut by 6 bases, the J end by 0 bases, with 17 bases between. The CDR3 reads CSVTQGKEANYGYTF. CDR3 nucleotides: TGCAGCGTCACCCAAGGGAAAGAAGCTAACTATGGCTACACCTTC.

The V and J genes are TRBV15 and TRBJ1-4; no reliable D call. This CDR3 has 17 amino acids. The V gene lost 0 bases and the J gene lost 0 bases, with 11 bases spanning the gap. Germline values: CDR1 LNHNV, CDR2 YYDKDF (reference sequence). CDR3 nucleotide sequence: TGTGCCACCAGCAGAGAACAGCTCCTTGCAACTAATGAAAAACTGTTTTTT. Translation gives CATSREQLLATNEKLFF. Together with reference TRBV15 and TRBJ1-4, the CDR3 gives the full variable domain: DAMVIQNPRYQVTQFGKPVTLSCSQTLNHNVMYWYQQKSSQAPKLLFHYYDKDFNNEADTPDNFQSRRPNTSFCFLDIRSPGLGDTAMYLCATSREQLLATNEKLFFGSGTQLSVL.

The table lists this clone with a few counts. This chain links TRBV25-1 with TRBJ2-7; weak D call: TRBD1 (6 bases). Germline assignment: CDR1 MGHDK and CDR2 SYGVNS. Trimming stripped 6 bases from V and 1 base from J, with 7 bases between. This CDR3 is 12 amino acids long. CDR3 sequence (DNA): TGTGCCAGCAGAACAGGGTCCTACGAGCAGTACTTC. Its protein product is CASRTGSYEQYF.

This clone came up a few times. This chain joins TRBV7-2 and TRBJ2-2, with unresolved D. Per germline, CDR1 SGHTA and CDR2 FQGNSA. CDR3 length: 12 residues. V was clipped by 5 bases and J by 2 bases, with 3 bases between them. CDR3 sequence: CASSPNTGELFF. DNA of the CDR3: TGTGCCAGCAGCCCTAACACCGGGGAGCTGTTTTTT. The entire variable domain, with the rest obtained from reference TRBV7-2 and TRBJ2-2, is as follows: GAGVSQSPSNKVTEKGKDVELRCDPISGHTALYWYRQSLGQGLEFLIYFQGNSAPDKSGLPSDRFSAERTGGSVSTLTIQRTQQEDSAVYLCASSPNTGELFFGEGSRLTVL.

This chain connects TRBV11-2 to TRBJ2-6, with D uncertain. This CDR3 comprises 14 residues. Trimming pared 5 bases from V and 4 bases from J, leaving 9 bases between. Germline CDR1 reads SGHAT; CDR2 reads FQNNGV. In nucleotides, the CDR3 is TGTGCCAGCAGCGCACGGTCCGGGGCCAACGTCCTGACTTTC. This encodes CASSARSGANVLTF.

CDR3 residues: CASSRRWGDGYTF. For the CDR3, the DNA is TGTGCCAGCAGTCGTCGATGGGGAGATGGCTACACCTTC. V and J are TRBV5-4 and TRBJ1-2; D is ambiguous. Germline CDR1 is SGHNT and CDR2 is YYREEE (reference sequence). The CDR3 is 13 residues long. Trimming took 5 bases from V and 6 from J, leaving 14 bases between them.

The chain recombines TRBV10-3 with TRBJ1-1; no definite D call. The germline CDR1 and CDR2 sequences are ENHRY and SYGVKD. CDR3 length: 13 amino acids. V lost 8 bases, J lost 1 base, and 11 bases lay in between. CDR3 coding DNA: TGTGCCATCGGGCCCCAGAGGAACACTGAAGCTTTCTTT. This gives the protein CAIGPQRNTEAFF.

V usage is TRBV25-1 and J usage is TRBJ2-5; 11 bases agree with TRBD2. The CDR3 has 16 amino acids. The germline V gene encodes CDR1 MGHDK and CDR2 SYGVNS. Unmatched junction bases numbered 6, after V lost 5 bases and J lost 1 base. The CDR3 DNA follows: TGTGCCAGCAGTACACCTAGCGGGGGGCCCCAAGAGACCCAGTACTTC. This codes for CASSTPSGGPQETQYF.

The genes are TRBV2 and TRBJ2-3; TRBD1 matches at 7 bases. The V gene's germline CDR1 is SNHLY and CDR2 FYNNEI. This CDR3 contains 14 residues. V dropped 3 bases and J dropped 3; count of bases not matched to a gene: 3. The CDR3 spells CASSDARGTDTQYF. In DNA, the CDR3 is TGTGCCAGCAGTGATGCCAGGGGGACAGATACGCAGTATTTT.

For this clone: The sample holds other DNA sequences that translate to the same CDR3. The rearrangement links TRBV18 to TRBJ1-2; possible D gene TRBD1, 6 bases. V dropped 2 bases and J dropped 2 bases, with 6 bases sitting between them. The CDR3 spans 13 residues. Germline V gene data show CDR1 as KGHSH and CDR2 as LQKENI. The CDR3 sequence is CASSPGQNYGYTF. The CDR3 region has the DNA TGTGCCAGCTCACCAGGACAGAACTATGGCTACACCTTC. The full variable domain, rest sourced from reference TRBV18 and TRBJ1-2, is NAGVMQNPRHLVRRRGQEARLRCSPMKGHSHVYWYRQLPEEGLKFMVYLQKENIIDESGMPKERFSAEFPKEGPSILRIQQVVRGDSAAYFCASSPGQNYGYTFGSGTRLTVV.

V usage is TRBV12-5 and J usage is TRBJ1-5, with D perhaps TRBD1 (5 bases). CDR3 length: 14 amino acids. Germline assignment: CDR1 LGHNT and CDR2 FRNRAP. Trimming took off 1 base at V and 5 bases at J, with 9 bases between the two ends. The CDR3 loop reads CASGLARGYQPQHF. CDR3 DNA sequence: TGTGCTAGTGGTTTGGCTCGGGGGTATCAGCCCCAGCATTTT.